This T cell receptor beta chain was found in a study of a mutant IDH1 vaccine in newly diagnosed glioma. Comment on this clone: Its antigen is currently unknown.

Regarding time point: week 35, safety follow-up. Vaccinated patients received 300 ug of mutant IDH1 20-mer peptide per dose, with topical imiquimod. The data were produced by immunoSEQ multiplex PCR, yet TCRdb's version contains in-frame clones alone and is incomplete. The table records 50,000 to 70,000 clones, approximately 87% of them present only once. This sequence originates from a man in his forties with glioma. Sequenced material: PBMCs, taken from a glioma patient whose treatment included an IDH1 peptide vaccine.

For the CDR3, the DNA is TGTGCCAGCAGTGAGACAGGGACCTATGGCTACACCTTC. This gives the protein CASSETGTYGYTF. The rearrangement links TRBV28 to TRBJ1-2; 7 bases line up with TRBD1. CDR3 length equals 13 residues. The germline V gene has CDR1 MDHEN and CDR2 SYDVKM. V lost 5 bases to trimming and J lost 4 bases; unmatched junction nucleotides: 4.